This TCR beta chain comes out of a study of T-cell memory formation after mild COVID-19. Overall study findings and caveats: Some SARS-CoV-2-responding clones were already detected in memory before infection. CD4+ contracting clones were mainly CM and EM; CD8+ ones, EMRA. Second-wave clones that peaked on day 37 lacked confirmed SARS-CoV-2 specificity.

This clonotype was counted once. The target antigen is unknown. The CDR3 has 15 amino acids. The V and J ends lost 5 bases and 7 bases, in that order; junction bases with no gene match: 14. Constant-segment primers and 5'RACE yielded cDNA libraries for TCR alpha and TCR beta, each carrying sample barcodes and UMIs. Via MiXCR, TCRdb re-called the 5' RACE reads, giving one row per CDR3 protein. The sample lists more than 350,000 distinct CDR3 sequences; approximately 15% were seen once. This chain connects TRBV12-3 or TRBV12-4 to TRBJ2-7; 7 positions match TRBD2. The sequencing sample was made of PBMCs or a T cell subset sorted from them (not recorded which). This sequence was found in a man between 18 and 29 years old who had mild COVID-19 (a few samples of this study predate the infection). Cell type and time point are not known. The CDR3 nucleotides are TGTGCCAGCAGTGGACTAGGAGGCCAAAGTTGGGAGCAGTACTTC. Residues: CASSGLGGQSWEQYF.